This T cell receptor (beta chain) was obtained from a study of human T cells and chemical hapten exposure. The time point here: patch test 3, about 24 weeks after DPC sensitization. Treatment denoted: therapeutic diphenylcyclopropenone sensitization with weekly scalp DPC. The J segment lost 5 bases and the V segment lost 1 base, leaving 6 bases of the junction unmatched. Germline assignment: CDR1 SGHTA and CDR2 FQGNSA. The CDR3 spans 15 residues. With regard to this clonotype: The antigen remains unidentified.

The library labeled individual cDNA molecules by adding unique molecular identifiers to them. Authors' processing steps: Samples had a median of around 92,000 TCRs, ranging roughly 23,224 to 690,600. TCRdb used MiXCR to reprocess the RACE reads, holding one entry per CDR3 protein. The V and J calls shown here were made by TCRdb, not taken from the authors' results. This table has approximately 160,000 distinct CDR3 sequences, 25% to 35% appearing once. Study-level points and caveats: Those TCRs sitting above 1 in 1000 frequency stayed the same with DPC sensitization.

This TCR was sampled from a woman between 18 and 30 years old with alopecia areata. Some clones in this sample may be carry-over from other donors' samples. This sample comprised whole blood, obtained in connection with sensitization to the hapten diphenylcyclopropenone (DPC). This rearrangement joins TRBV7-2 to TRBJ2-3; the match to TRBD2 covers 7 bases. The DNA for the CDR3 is TGTGCCAGCAGCTTAGAAGGTGGCGGGAGAGATACGCAGTATTTT. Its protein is CASSLEGGGRDTQYF.